Below, 20 T cell receptor beta chains from the same sample are listed, as sequenced in a study of cytomegalovirus exposure and HLA in healthy donors. Primers included in the PCR were 60 Vbeta and 13 Jbeta primers. Some clones are missing from TCRdb's copy, which holds only in-frame ones; the method was immunoSEQ multiplex PCR. The data contain over 150,000 clones, about 75% of them seen just once; the ten biggest clones take up less than 5%. What was sequenced was PBMCs. These TCRs come from a male donor in good health and CMV-seronegative.

This chain links TRBV5-1 with TRBJ1-1, with a possible D match to TRBD1 (6 bases). The CDR3 length is 16 residues. Germline V gene sequence: CDR1 SGHRS, CDR2 YFSETQ. Trimming removed 4 bases from V and 2 bases from J, with 18 bases in between. The CDR3 coding sequence is TGCGCCAGCAGCCCCCGCATCGGACAGACCAACACTGAAGCTTTCTTT. Encoded protein: CASSPRIGQTNTEAFF.

This clone was seen only a few times. The rearrangement joins TRBV18 to TRBJ2-2; D is ambiguous. Trimming removed 4 bases from V and 5 bases from J, with 11 bases in between. The germline V gene has CDR1 KGHSH and CDR2 LQKENI. CDR3 length equals 14 residues. The CDR3 loop reads CASSRPGRTGELFF. The DNA of the CDR3 is TGTGCCAGCTCACGGCCAGGCCGGACCGGGGAGCTGTTTTTT. The full variable domain, its missing parts supplied by reference TRBV18 and TRBJ2-2, is NAGVMQNPRHLVRRRGQEARLRCSPMKGHSHVYWYRQLPEEGLKFMVYLQKENIIDESGMPKERFSAEFPKEGPSILRIQQVVRGDSAAYFCASSRPGRTGELFFGEGSRLTVL.

The chain carries TRBV7-9 and TRBJ2-7; D remains ambiguous. V lost 3 bases to trimming and J lost 0 bases, with 9 bases between them. Germline V gene data show CDR1 as SEHNR and CDR2 as FQNEAQ (reference sequence). The CDR3 runs to 14 residues. The CDR3 nucleotides are TGTGCCAGCAGCTTGGCTCAGTCCTCCTACGAGCAGTACTTC. This encodes CASSLAQSSYEQYF.

This clone was observed a few times. The CDR3 region is CASSPGTSGPYNEQFF. The CDR3 DNA is TGTGCCAGTAGTCCCGGGACTAGCGGGCCCTACAATGAGCAGTTCTTC. V is TRBV19 and J is TRBJ2-1; 12 nucleotides align to TRBD2. The V gene end was trimmed by 5 bases and the J gene end by 2 bases; junction bases not matched to a gene: 4. From germline, CDR1 is LNHDA and CDR2 SQIVND (reference sequence). The CDR3 spans 16 residues.

This clone was picked up a small number of times. This chain joins TRBV11-3 and TRBJ2-5, with TRBD2 matching 11 bases. The CDR3 covers 16 residues. V shed 4 bases, J shed 4 bases, and the junction held 8 bases outside the gene matches. Per the germline V gene, CDR1 is SGHNT and CDR2 is YENEEA. This CDR3 is CASSSRLAGGRETQYF. The CDR3 DNA is TGTGCCAGCAGCTCAAGGCTAGCGGGGGGAAGAGAGACCCAGTACTTC. Using reference TRBV11-3 and TRBJ2-5 for the parts outside the CDR3, the full variable domain is EAGVVQSPRYKIIEKKQPVAFWCNPISGHNTLYWYLQNLGQGPELLIRYENEEAVDDSQLPKDRFSAERLKGVDSTLKIQPAELGDSAVYLCASSSRLAGGRETQYFGPGTRLLVL.

The chain carries TRBV19 and TRBJ1-2, with D possibly TRBD1 on 5 matching bases. This CDR3 is built from 15 residues. Trimming shortened V by 9 bases and J by 3 bases, and 20 bases separated the two germline ends. Germline loops: CDR1 LNHDA, CDR2 SQIVND (reference sequence). CDR3 in DNA: TGTGCCAGCAGCACCGGGACCGGGGGTCACTATGGCTACACCTTC. Translating gives CASSTGTGGHYGYTF.

The V and J genes are TRBV6-6 and TRBJ2-3, with 8 bases identical to TRBD2. The CDR3 contains 14 residues. Looked up from germline, CDR1 is MNHNY and CDR2 is SVGAGI (reference sequence). V trimming: 8 bases; J trimming: 0 bases; junction bases outside the gene matches: 4. CDR3 amino acids: CASRGGLSTDTQYF. The CDR3 bases are TGTGCCAGCCGGGGGGGCCTGAGCACAGATACGCAGTATTTT.

V usage is TRBV7-8 and J usage is TRBJ2-2, with D possibly matching TRBD2 (5 bases). The CDR3 is made up of 14 amino acids. Trimming removed 5 bases from V and 3 bases from J, with 10 bases in between. Looked up from germline, CDR1 is SGHVS and CDR2 is FQNEAQ. In DNA form, the CDR3 reads TGTGCCAGCAGCCGGGAAGCGCACACCGGGGAGCTGTTTTTT. Its translation: CASSREAHTGELFF. The whole variable domain, filled in from reference TRBV7-8 and TRBJ2-2, reads GAGVSQSPRYKVAKRGQDVALRCDPISGHVSLFWYQQALGQGPEFLTYFQNEAQLDKSGLPSDRFFAERPEGSVSTLKIQRTQQEDSAVYLCASSREAHTGELFFGEGSRLTVL.

The V and J genes are TRBV28 and TRBJ1-5, with D uncertain. The CDR3 has 12 residues. The V and J ends lost 2 bases and 9 bases respectively, with 8 bases between them. The germline gives CDR1 MDHEN, CDR2 SYDVKM. The CDR3 protein is CASSLRVSPQHF. The CDR3 region has the DNA TGTGCCAGCAGTTTACGGGTTTCGCCCCAGCATTTT.

The chain is built from TRBV12-1 and TRBJ2-2; whether TRBD1, the table's D call, matches the DNA was not checked. TRBV12-1 is listed as a pseudogene. This CDR3 spans 15 amino acids. CDR3 loop: CASSLETGSTGELFF. CDR3 nucleotides: TGTGCCAGCAGCTTAGAGACAGGGTCAACCGGGGAGCTGTTTTTT.

V and J are TRBV7-2 and TRBJ1-4; TRBD1 aligns across 10 bases. V shed 0 bases and J 9 bases; nucleotides not matched to a gene: 1. This CDR3 comprises 14 residues. CDR1 and CDR2 (germline): SGHTA, FQGNSA. The CDR3, as DNA: TGTGCCAGCAGCTTAGCGGGACAGGGGAAAAAACTGTTTTTT. As protein: CASSLAGQGKKLFF.

The rearrangement joins TRBV5-1 to TRBJ1-1; D might be TRBD1 (6 bases). The V end lost 1 base, the J end lost 7 bases, and 17 bases lay between the germline ends. The CDR3 is 15 amino acids. Germline assignment: CDR1 SGHRS and CDR2 YFSETQ. This CDR3 is CASSLNPTTGIEAFF. The CDR3 region has the DNA TGCGCCAGCAGCTTGAACCCAACGACAGGAATTGAAGCTTTCTTT.

This clone was seen only a few times. This chain joins TRBV27 and TRBJ1-2; 9 bases map to TRBD1. Germline values: CDR1 MNHEY, CDR2 SMNVEV (reference sequence). CDR3 size: 14 residues. The V and J ends lost 5 bases and 5 bases, in that order; junction bases with no gene match: 6. CDR3 nucleotides: TGTGCCAGCAGTGGGGGACAGGGTTGGTATGGCTACACCTTC. This translates into CASSGGQGWYGYTF.

In nucleotides, the CDR3 is TGTGCCACCAGCAGCGGACAGGGGGCGGAGGAGCAGTACTTC. Encoded protein: CATSSGQGAEEQYF. The rearrangement links TRBV15 to TRBJ2-7; 11 bases are a match to TRBD1. Germline assignment: CDR1 LNHNV and CDR2 YYDKDF (reference sequence). The CDR3 extends over 14 amino acids. Trimming at V came to 3 bases and at J to 7 bases, leaving 5 bases not matched to a gene.

This clone was picked up one time. The chain couples TRBV27 to TRBJ2-3; TRBD1 is a possible D gene (5 bases). The CDR3 extends over 14 amino acids. V was pared by 2 bases and J by 0 bases, with 6 bases between. CDR1 and CDR2 (germline): MNHEY, SMNVEV (reference sequence). This CDR3 is CASSLTGSTDTQYF. Written as DNA, the CDR3 is TGTGCCAGCAGTTTAACAGGAAGCACAGATACGCAGTATTTT.

This chain uses TRBV7-9 with TRBJ2-3; the D gene is possibly TRBD1 (6 bases). The germline V gene encodes CDR1 SEHNR and CDR2 FQNEAQ (reference sequence). Deletions cut 4 bases from V and 0 bases from J, with 11 bases between. This CDR3 is built from 15 residues. In DNA form, the CDR3 reads TGTGCCAGCAGCTCCCTAGACAGGAGCACAGATACGCAGTATTTT. Translating it yields CASSSLDRSTDTQYF.

V and J are TRBV7-9 and TRBJ1-3; D unclear. CDR3 size: 16 residues. The germline V gene encodes CDR1 SEHNR and CDR2 FQNEAQ (reference sequence). V lost 5 bases and J 0 bases, leaving 14 bases between the germline ends. CDR3 residues: CASSPTLTYSGNTIYF. CDR3 in DNA: TGTGCCAGCAGCCCAACACTGACTTACTCTGGAAACACCATATATTTT.

This clone was detected a few times. This sequence joins TRBV2 and TRBJ1-2; tentatively, D is TRBD1 (5 bases). The V gene's germline CDR1 is SNHLY and CDR2 FYNNEI. Trimming took 5 bases from V and 3 from J, leaving 16 bases between them. CDR3 length: 15 amino acids. CDR3 in DNA: TGTGCCAGCAGTATCAATCCCCTAGGGGACTATGGCTACACCTTC. Translated: CASSINPLGDYGYTF. The whole variable domain, filled in from reference TRBV2 and TRBJ1-2, reads EPEVTQTPSHQVTQMGQEVILRCVPISNHLYFYWYRQILGQKVEFLVSFYNNEISEKSEIFDDQFSVERPDGSNFTLKIRSTKLEDSAMYFCASSINPLGDYGYTFGSGTRLTVV.

The chain joins TRBV18 to TRBJ2-5, with 8 positions matching TRBD2. The CDR3 is 15 amino acids. CDR1 is KGHSH and CDR2 is LQKENI in the germline V gene. With V trimmed by 6 bases and J by 0 bases, 6 bases remained unmatched. The CDR3 DNA sequence: TGTGCCAGCTCCCCAGCGGGGGTGTACCAAGAGACCCAGTACTTC. It encodes CASSPAGVYQETQYF.

This clone was recorded once. This rearrangement joins TRBV6-4 to TRBJ2-3, with TRBD2 matching over 8 bases. The CDR3 covers 16 residues. The germline CDR1 and CDR2 sequences are MRHNA and SNTAGT. J was trimmed by 2 bases and V by 3 bases; bases with no gene match: 7. CDR3 in DNA: TGTGCCAGCAGTGAATCCGGACTAGCCATCACAGATACGCAGTATTTT. Translation gives CASSESGLAITDTQYF.